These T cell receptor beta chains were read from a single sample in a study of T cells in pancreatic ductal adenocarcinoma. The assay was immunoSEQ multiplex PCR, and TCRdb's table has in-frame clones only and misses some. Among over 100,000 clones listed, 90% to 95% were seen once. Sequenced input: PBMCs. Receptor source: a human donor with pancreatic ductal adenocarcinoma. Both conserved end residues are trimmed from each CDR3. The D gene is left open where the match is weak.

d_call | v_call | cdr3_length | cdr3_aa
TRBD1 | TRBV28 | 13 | ASTLWDRVTDTQY
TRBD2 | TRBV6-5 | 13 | ASKRGGLDGREQY
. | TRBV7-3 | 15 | ASSLLVAAKGRETQY
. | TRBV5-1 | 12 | ASSQGTANTEAF
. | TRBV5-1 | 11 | ASRDGGQETQY
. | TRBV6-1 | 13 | ASTQAFATNEKLF
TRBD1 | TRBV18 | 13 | ASSLDRVSNQPQH
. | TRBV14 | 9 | ASSSQETQY
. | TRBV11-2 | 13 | ASSFNTGSAEKLF
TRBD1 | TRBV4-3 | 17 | ASSPGQGEGRVAKNIQY
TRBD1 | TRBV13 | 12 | ASSSTGAPNEQF
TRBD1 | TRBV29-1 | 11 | SASRDRVSEQY
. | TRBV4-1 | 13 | ASSQVVQGVYEQY
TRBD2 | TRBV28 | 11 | ASGLAGSYEQY
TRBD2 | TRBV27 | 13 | ASSFFSGNSNEQY
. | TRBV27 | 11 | ASSLTEGNTIY
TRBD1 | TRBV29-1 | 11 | SVDRGQTGELF
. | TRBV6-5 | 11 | ASSYGSHGELF
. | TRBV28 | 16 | ASSFREPNRRGLAEAF
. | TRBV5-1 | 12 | ASSSNYFVNEQF
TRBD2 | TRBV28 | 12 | AAGLARSTDTQY
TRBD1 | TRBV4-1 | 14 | ASSQLQRGREETQY
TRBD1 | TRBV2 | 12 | ASSRDREGNTIY
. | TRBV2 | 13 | ASSGERLAKNIQY
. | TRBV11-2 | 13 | ASSTGQPPSYEQY
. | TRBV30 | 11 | AWSPGHTYEQY
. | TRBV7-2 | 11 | ASSFRATGELF
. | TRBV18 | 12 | ASSLASGTDTQY
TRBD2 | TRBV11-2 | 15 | ASRRLAGWGSGETQY
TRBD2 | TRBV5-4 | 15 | ASTGGLAGARGDTQY
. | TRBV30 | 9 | AWSQPGIQY
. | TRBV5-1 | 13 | ASSLVGTENYEQY
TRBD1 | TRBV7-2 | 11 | ASSRDRDTEAF
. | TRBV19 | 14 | ASSPQGTDPYQPQH
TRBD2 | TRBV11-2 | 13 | ASSIIGAGADTQY
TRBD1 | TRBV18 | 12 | ASVRQGPADTQY
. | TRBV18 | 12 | ASSAPQVVYEQY
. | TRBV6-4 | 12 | ASKETLNTGELF
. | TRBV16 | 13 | ASSHVGDYNEKLF
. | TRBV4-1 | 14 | ASSQGAGTSTDTQY
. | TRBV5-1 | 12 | ASSWQSSTDEQF
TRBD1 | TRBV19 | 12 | ASSVGQGGYEQY
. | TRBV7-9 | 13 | ASSSPGQNTGELF
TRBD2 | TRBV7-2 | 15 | ASSSTLRLAGTDTQY
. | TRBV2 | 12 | ASGTGVNTGELF
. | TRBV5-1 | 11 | ASSPGTPETQY
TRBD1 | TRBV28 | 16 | ASSFLMTGDWSTGELF
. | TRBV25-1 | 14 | ASSSSGTQNTYEQY
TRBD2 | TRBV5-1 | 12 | ASGGDSSYNEQF
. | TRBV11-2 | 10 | ASGPVSYEQY
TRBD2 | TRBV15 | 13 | ATSRDRRGGNEQF
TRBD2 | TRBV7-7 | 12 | ASSLASGSYEQF
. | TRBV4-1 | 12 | ASSQETSWETQY
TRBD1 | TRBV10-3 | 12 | AIRGQGGNNEQF
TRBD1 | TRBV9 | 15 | ASSHLRTGRNTGELF
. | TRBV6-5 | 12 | ASSYGGANTEAF
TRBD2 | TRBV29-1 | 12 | SVERAGFGNEQF
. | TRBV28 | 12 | ASSSPAFENEAF
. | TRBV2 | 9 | ASSAGETQY